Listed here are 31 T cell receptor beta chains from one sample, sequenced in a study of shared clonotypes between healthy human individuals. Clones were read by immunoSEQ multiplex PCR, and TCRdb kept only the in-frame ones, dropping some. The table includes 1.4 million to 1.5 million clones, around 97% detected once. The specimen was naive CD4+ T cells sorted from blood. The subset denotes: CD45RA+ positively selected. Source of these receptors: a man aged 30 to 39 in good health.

DNA of the CDR3: TGTGCCAGCAGCTTAGGCGTAGCCGGAATCAGCCCCCAGCATTTT. Its translation: CASSLGVAGISPQHF. This chain connects TRBV7-2 to TRBJ1-5, with D hard to call. Trimming cost V 1 base and J 10 bases, with 17 bases left between them. The CDR3 spans 15 residues. Per the germline V gene, CDR1 is SGHTA and CDR2 is FQGNSA.

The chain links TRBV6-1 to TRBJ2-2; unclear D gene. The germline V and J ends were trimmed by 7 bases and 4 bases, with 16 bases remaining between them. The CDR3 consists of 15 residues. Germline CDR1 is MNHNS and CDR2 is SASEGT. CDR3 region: CASNRLGLSTGELFF. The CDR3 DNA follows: TGTGCCAGCAATCGACTGGGTTTGTCCACCGGGGAGCTGTTTTTT.

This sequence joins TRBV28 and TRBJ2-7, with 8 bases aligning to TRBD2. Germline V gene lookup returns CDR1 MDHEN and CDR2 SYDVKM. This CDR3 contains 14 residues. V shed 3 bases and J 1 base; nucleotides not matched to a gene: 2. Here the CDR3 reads CASSLKRESYEQYF. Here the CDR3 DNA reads TGTGCCAGCAGTTTGAAGCGGGAGTCCTACGAGCAGTACTTC.

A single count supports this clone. CDR3 residues: CASSLVQRAEQFF. In DNA, the CDR3 is TGTGCCAGCAGCTTGGTCCAACGAGCAGAGCAGTTCTTC. This chain joins TRBV5-6 and TRBJ2-1, with D unresolved. Germline CDR1 reads SGHDT; CDR2 reads YYEEEE. This CDR3 region has 13 residues. V lost 0 bases to trimming and J lost 10 bases, with 11 bases between them.

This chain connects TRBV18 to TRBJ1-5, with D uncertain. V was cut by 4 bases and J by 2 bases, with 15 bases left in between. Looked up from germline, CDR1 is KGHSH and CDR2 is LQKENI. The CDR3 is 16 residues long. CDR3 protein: CASSLLPPSGNQPQHF. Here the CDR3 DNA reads TGTGCCAGCTCACTACTCCCTCCGAGCGGCAATCAGCCCCAGCATTTT.

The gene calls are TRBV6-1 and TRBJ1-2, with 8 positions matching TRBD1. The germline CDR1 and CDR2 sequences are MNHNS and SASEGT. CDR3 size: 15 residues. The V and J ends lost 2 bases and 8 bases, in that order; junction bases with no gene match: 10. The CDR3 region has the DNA TGTGCCAGCAGTGAATGGGGCAGGGGGCAAGGAGGCTACACCTTC. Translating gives CASSEWGRGQGGYTF.

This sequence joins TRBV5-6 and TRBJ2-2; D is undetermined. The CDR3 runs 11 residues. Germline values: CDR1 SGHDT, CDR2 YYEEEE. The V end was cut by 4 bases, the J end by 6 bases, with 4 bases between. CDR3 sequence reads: CASSDAGELFF. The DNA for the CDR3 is TGTGCCAGCAGCGACGCCGGGGAGCTGTTTTTT. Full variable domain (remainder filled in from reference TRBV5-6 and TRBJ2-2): DAGVTQSPTHLIKTRGQQVTLRCSPKSGHDTVSWYQQALGQGPQFIFQYYEEEERQRGNFPDRFSGHQFPNYSSELNVNALLLGDSALYLCASSDAGELFFGEGSRLTVL.

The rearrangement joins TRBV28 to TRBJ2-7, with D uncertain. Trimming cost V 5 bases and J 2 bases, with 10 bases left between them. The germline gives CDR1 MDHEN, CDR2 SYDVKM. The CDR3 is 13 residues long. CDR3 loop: CASSSQIPYEQYF. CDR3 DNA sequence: TGTGCCAGCAGTAGCCAGATCCCCTACGAGCAGTACTTC.

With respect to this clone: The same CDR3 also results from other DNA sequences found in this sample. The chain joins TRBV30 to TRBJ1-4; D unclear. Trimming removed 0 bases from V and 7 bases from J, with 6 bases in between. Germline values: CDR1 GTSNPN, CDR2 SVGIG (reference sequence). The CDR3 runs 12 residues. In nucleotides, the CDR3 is TGTGCCTGGAGTGTACTGCCTGAAAAACTGTTTTTT. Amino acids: CAWSVLPEKLFF.

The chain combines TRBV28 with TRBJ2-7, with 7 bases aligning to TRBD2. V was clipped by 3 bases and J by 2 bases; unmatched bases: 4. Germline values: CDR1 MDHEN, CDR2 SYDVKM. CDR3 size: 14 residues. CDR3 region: CASSFGGRTYEQYF. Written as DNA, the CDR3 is TGTGCCAGCAGTTTTGGCGGGAGAACCTACGAGCAGTACTTC.

The CDR3 protein is CASSFLAQKVHEQYF. The CDR3 coding sequence is TGTGCCAGCAGCTTTTTGGCACAGAAAGTCCACGAGCAGTACTTC. This rearrangement joins TRBV5-4 to TRBJ2-7; D unresolved. The germline V gene encodes CDR1 SGHNT and CDR2 YYREEE (reference sequence). The CDR3 covers 15 residues. Trimming took off 2 bases at V and 5 bases at J, with 17 bases between the two ends.

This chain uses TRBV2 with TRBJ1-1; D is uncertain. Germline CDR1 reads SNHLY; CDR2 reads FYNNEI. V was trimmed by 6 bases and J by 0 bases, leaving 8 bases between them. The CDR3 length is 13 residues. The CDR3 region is CASRAVLNTEAFF. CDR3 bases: TGTGCCAGCAGGGCGGTATTGAACACTGAAGCTTTCTTT.

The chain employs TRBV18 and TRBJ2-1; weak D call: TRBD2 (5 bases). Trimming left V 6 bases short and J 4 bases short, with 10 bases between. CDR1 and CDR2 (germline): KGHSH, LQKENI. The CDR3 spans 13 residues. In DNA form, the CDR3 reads TGTGCCAGCTCTCAGGAGGTATACAATGAGCAGTTCTTC. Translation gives CASSQEVYNEQFF. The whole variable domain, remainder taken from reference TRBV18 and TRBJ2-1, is NAGVMQNPRHLVRRRGQEARLRCSPMKGHSHVYWYRQLPEEGLKFMVYLQKENIIDESGMPKERFSAEFPKEGPSILRIQQVVRGDSAAYFCASSQEVYNEQFFGPGTRLTVL.

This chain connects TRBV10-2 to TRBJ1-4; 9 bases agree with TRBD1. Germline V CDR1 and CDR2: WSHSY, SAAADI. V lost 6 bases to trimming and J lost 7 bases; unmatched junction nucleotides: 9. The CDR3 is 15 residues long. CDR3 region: CASSSLGQGIEKLFF. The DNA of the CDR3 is TGCGCCAGCAGCTCCTTGGGACAGGGCATTGAAAAACTGTTTTTT.

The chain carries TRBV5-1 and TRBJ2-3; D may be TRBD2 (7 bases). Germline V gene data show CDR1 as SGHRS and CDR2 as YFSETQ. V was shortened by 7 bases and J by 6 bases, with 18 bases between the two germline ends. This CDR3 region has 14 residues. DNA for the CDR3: TGCGCCAGCTCAAGGGAGAGGGGGGGTGATACGCAGTATTTT. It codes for CASSRERGGDTQYF.

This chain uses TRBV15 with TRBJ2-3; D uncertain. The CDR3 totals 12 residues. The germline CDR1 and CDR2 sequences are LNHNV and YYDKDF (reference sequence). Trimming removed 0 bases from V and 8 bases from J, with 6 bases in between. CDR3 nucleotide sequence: TGTGCCACCAGCAGAGACTCCAGTACGCAGTATTTT. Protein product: CATSRDSSTQYF.

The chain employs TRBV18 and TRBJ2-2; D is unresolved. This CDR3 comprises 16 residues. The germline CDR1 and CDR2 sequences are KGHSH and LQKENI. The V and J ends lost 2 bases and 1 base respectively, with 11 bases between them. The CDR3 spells CASSPRSVGNTGELFF. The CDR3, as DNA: TGTGCCAGCTCACCAAGGAGCGTGGGGAACACCGGGGAGCTGTTTTTT.

CDR3 nucleotide sequence: TGTGCCAGCAGTCCAACCACGGGGGGATTGATCACCGAGCAGTACTTC. This translates into CASSPTTGGLITEQYF. The rearrangement joins TRBV28 to TRBJ2-7; 7 bases match TRBD2. The CDR3 contains 16 residues. CDR1 is MDHEN and CDR2 is SYDVKM in the germline V gene. With 5 bases clipped from V and 6 bases from J, the junction kept 16 bases outside the gene matches.

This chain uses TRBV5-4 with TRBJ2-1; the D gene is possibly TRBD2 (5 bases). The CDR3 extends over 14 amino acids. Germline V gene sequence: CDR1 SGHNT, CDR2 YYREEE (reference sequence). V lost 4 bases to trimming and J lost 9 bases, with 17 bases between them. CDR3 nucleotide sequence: TGTGCCAGCAGCCTGACCAGTTACGGAGGTGAGCAGTTCTTC. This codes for CASSLTSYGGEQFF.

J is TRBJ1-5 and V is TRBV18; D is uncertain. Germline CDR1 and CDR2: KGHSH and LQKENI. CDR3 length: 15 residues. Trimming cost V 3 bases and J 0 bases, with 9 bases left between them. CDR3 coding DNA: TGTGCCAGCTCACCGCGGAGGGATAGCAATCAGCCCCAGCATTTT. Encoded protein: CASSPRRDSNQPQHF.

The CDR3 DNA follows: TGTGCCAGTAGCAGCGTCCTAGCGGGAGAAAACGAGCAGTACTTC. This sequence encodes CASSSVLAGENEQYF. This rearrangement joins TRBV19 to TRBJ2-7; 10 bases map to TRBD2. The CDR3 is 15 residues long. V trimming: 6 bases; J trimming: 5 bases; junction bases outside the gene matches: 10. The V gene's germline CDR1 is LNHDA and CDR2 SQIVND (reference sequence).

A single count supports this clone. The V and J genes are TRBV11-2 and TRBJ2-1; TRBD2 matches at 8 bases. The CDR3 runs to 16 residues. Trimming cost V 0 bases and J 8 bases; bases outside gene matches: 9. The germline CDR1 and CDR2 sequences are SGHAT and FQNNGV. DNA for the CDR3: TGTGCCAGCAGCTTAGATGGTAGCGGGATCCTTGATGAGCAGTTCTTC. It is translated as CASSLDGSGILDEQFF. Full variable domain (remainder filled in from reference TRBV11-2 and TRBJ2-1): EAGVAQSPRYKIIEKRQSVAFWCNPISGHATLYWYQQILGQGPKLLIQFQNNGVVDDSQLPKDRFSAERLKGVDSTLKIQPAKLEDSAVYLCASSLDGSGILDEQFFGPGTRLTVL.

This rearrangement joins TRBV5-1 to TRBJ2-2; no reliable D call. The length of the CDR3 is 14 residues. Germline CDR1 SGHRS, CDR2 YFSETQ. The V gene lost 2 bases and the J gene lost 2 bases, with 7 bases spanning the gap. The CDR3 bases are TGCGCCAGCAGCTTCCGGGCCAACACCGGGGAGCTGTTTTTT. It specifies CASSFRANTGELFF.

CDR3 sequence (DNA): TGTGCCACCAGCAGGGGGGAGAGGTCGGCCGGGGAGCTGTTTTTT. It translates to CATSRGERSAGELFF. The chain is built from TRBV15 and TRBJ2-2; TRBD1 or TRBD2 may be the D gene (5 bases each). The CDR3 is 15 residues long. V lost 3 bases and J 6 bases, leaving 14 bases between the germline ends. Germline V gene sequence: CDR1 LNHNV, CDR2 YYDKDF (reference sequence).

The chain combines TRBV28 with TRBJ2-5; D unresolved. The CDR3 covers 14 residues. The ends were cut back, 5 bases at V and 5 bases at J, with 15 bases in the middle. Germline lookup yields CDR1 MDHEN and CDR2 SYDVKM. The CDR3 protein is CASSIGPLKETQYF. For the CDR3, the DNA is TGTGCCAGCAGTATCGGCCCCCTGAAGGAGACCCAGTACTTC.

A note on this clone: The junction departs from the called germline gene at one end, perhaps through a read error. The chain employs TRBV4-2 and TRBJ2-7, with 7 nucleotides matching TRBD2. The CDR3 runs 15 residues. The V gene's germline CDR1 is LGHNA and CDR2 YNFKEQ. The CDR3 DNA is TGTGCCAGCAGCGAAGAAGGTAGCGGGTTCTACGAGCAGTACTTC. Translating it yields CASSEEGSGFYEQYF.

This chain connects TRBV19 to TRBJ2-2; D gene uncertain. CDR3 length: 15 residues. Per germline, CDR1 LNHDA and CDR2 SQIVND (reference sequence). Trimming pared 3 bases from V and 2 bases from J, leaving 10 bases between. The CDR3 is CASSMLRFNTGELFF. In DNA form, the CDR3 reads TGTGCCAGTAGTATGTTACGGTTCAACACCGGGGAGCTGTTTTTT. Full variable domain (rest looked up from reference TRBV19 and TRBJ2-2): DGGITQSPKYLFRKEGQNVTLSCEQNLNHDAMYWYRQDPGQGLRLIYYSQIVNDFQKGDIAEGYSVSREKKESFPLTVTSAQKNPTAFYLCASSMLRFNTGELFFGEGSRLTVL.

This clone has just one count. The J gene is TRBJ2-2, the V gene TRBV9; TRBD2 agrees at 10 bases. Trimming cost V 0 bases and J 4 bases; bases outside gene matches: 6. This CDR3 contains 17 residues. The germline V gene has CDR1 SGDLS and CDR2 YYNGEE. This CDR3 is CASSVGLAGGGTGELFF. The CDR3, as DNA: TGTGCCAGCAGCGTAGGGTTAGCGGGAGGAGGCACCGGGGAGCTGTTTTTT.

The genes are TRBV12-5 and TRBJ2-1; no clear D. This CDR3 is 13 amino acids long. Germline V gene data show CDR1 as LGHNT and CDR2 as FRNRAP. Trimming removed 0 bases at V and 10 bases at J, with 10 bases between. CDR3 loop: CASGLVPDSEQFF. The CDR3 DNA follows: TGTGCTAGTGGTTTGGTACCTGACTCCGAGCAGTTCTTC.

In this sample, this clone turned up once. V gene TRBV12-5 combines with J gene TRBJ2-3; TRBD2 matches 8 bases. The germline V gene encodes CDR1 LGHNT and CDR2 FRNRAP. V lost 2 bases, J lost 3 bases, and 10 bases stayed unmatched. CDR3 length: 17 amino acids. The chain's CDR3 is CASGLLGPSGGTDTQYF. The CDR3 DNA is TGTGCTAGTGGTTTGCTGGGCCCCTCGGGAGGGACAGATACGCAGTATTTT.

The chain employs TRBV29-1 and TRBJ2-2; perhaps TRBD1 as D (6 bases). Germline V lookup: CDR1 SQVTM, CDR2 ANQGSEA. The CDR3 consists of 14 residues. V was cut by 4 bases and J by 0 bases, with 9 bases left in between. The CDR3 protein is CSVVGTTNTGELFF. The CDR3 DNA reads TGCAGCGTTGTCGGGACAACGAACACCGGGGAGCTGTTTTTT.